A single sample is the source of the 19 T cell receptor beta chains below, sequenced in a study of cytomegalovirus exposure and HLA in healthy donors. This PCR relied on a set of 60 Vbeta primers and 13 Jbeta primers. Produced via immunoSEQ multiplex PCR; TCRdb's table is partial and in-frame only. The sample holds approximately 200,000 clones; 79% are singletons and the top ten take 1.5%. The specimen sequenced was PBMCs. The receptors originated from a girl aged 5-17 years in good health and CMV-seropositive.

The chain combines TRBV30 with TRBJ2-7; 9 nucleotides line up with TRBD2. V lost 2 bases and J lost 5; bases outside the gene matches: 4. The CDR3 has 13 amino acids. Per the germline V gene, CDR1 is GTSNPN and CDR2 is SVGIG (reference sequence). The CDR3 sequence: CAWSMGLADEQYF. The CDR3 coding sequence is TGTGCCTGGAGTATGGGACTAGCCGACGAGCAGTACTTC.

The chain is built from TRBV6-5 and TRBJ1-1; weak D call: TRBD1 (6 bases). Between the trimmed V and J ends, which lost 4 bases and 1 base, there was a span of 10 bases. The CDR3 runs 14 residues. Germline CDR1 is MNHEY and CDR2 is SVGAGI. CDR3 sequence: CASSFGQPNTEAFF. The CDR3 bases are TGTGCCAGCAGTTTCGGACAGCCGAACACTGAAGCTTTCTTT.

The chain carries TRBV6-5 and TRBJ1-5; D is undetermined. The V gene lost 0 bases and the J gene lost 5 bases, with 5 bases spanning the gap. Germline V gives CDR1 MNHEY, CDR2 SVGAGI. The CDR3 is 13 residues long. The CDR3: CASSYSGDQPQHF. In DNA form, the CDR3 reads TGTGCCAGCAGTTACTCCGGGGATCAGCCCCAGCATTTT.

The chain has TRBV11-2 and TRBJ2-3; 9 bases fit TRBD1. After removal of 0 bases from V and 7 bases from J, the junction contained 8 bases not matched to a gene. CDR3 length: 16 residues. Germline V gene data show CDR1 as SGHAT and CDR2 as FQNNGV. The chain's CDR3 is CASSLDIDTGGHTQYF. Written as DNA, the CDR3 is TGTGCCAGCAGCTTAGATATAGACACAGGGGGCCATACGCAGTATTTT.

CDR3 sequence reads: CASSAAGGYEQYF. The CDR3 DNA sequence: TGTGCCAGCAGCGCCGCAGGGGGCTACGAGCAGTACTTC. The rearrangement uses TRBV9 and TRBJ2-7; 7 nucleotides match TRBD1. This CDR3 contains 13 residues. Trimming at V came to 3 bases and at J to 3 bases, leaving 3 bases not matched to a gene. CDR1 is SGDLS, CDR2 YYNGEE, per germline.

This CDR3 is CASSLGVRQSGYEQYF. The CDR3 DNA follows: TGTGCCAGCAGCTTGGGGGTCAGACAGAGCGGGTACGAGCAGTACTTC. The rearrangement links TRBV5-8 to TRBJ2-7; the D gene is possibly TRBD2 (6 bases). The length of the CDR3 is 16 residues. Trimming shortened V by 0 bases and J by 4 bases, and 17 bases separated the two germline ends. The V gene's germline CDR1 is SGHTS and CDR2 YDEGEE.

V usage is TRBV11-2 and J usage is TRBJ2-7; 8 nucleotides line up with TRBD2. Trimming cost V 2 bases and J 4 bases; bases outside gene matches: 10. CDR3 length equals 16 residues. Looked up from germline, CDR1 is SGHAT and CDR2 is FQNNGV. CDR3 sequence (DNA): TGTGCCAGCAGCTTAAATCCAGGTCTAGCGGGTTACGAGCAGTACTTC. Translated, it gives CASSLNPGLAGYEQYF. Looking up the rest from reference TRBV11-2 and TRBJ2-7 gives the full variable domain: EAGVAQSPRYKIIEKRQSVAFWCNPISGHATLYWYQQILGQGPKLLIQFQNNGVVDDSQLPKDRFSAERLKGVDSTLKIQPAKLEDSAVYLCASSLNPGLAGYEQYFGPGTRLTVT.

The chain joins TRBV9 to TRBJ2-1, with 15 bases identical to TRBD2. Germline V gives CDR1 SGDLS, CDR2 YYNGEE. The CDR3 is made up of 19 amino acids. V shed 4 bases, J shed 3 bases, and the junction held 11 bases outside the gene matches. The CDR3: CASSPTGTSGGPYYNEQFF. The DNA for the CDR3 is TGTGCCAGCAGCCCGACCGGGACTAGCGGGGGGCCTTACTACAATGAGCAGTTCTTC. Using reference TRBV9 and TRBJ2-1 for the parts outside the CDR3, the full variable domain is DSGVTQTPKHLITATGQRVTLRCSPRSGDLSVYWYQQSLDQGLQFLIQYYNGEERAKGNILERFSAQQFPDLHSELNLSSLELGDSALYFCASSPTGTSGGPYYNEQFFGPGTRLTVL.

This clone has just a few counts. The chain has TRBV5-6 and TRBJ2-3; D ambiguous. Looked up from germline, CDR1 is SGHDT and CDR2 is YYEEEE. The CDR3 contains 13 residues. Trimming removed 2 bases from V and 1 base from J, with 5 bases in between. CDR3 sequence (DNA): TGTGCCAGCAGCTTTGTCGGCACAGATACGCAGTATTTT. It codes for CASSFVGTDTQYF.

The chain couples TRBV7-9 to TRBJ2-7; D is unresolved. This CDR3 has 14 residues. Germline loops: CDR1 SEHNR, CDR2 FQNEAQ (reference sequence). Trimming took 2 bases from V and 0 from J, leaving 8 bases between them. This CDR3 reads CASSLIGSSYEQYF. The CDR3 nucleotides read TGTGCCAGCAGCTTAATTGGCAGCTCCTACGAGCAGTACTTC. Variable domain in full (rest from reference TRBV7-9 and TRBJ2-7): DTGVSQNPRHKITKRGQNVTFRCDPISEHNRLYWYRQTLGQGPEFLTYFQNEAQLEKSRLLSDRFSAERPKGSFSTLEIQRTEQGDSAMYLCASSLIGSSYEQYFGPGTRLTVT.

The J gene is TRBJ2-5, the V gene TRBV13, with TRBD2 as a possible D gene (7 bases). V shed 5 bases and J shed 2 bases, with 18 bases lying between them. Germline CDR1 reads PRHDT; CDR2 reads FYEKMQ (reference sequence). There are 16 residues in the CDR3. CDR3 region: CASSPHRGARQETQYF. The CDR3 nucleotides read TGTGCCAGCAGCCCCCATCGGGGGGCCAGACAAGAGACCCAGTACTTC.

The chain couples TRBV10-2 to TRBJ1-2, with 7 bases matching TRBD1. Germline CDR1 reads WSHSY; CDR2 reads SAAADI. Trimming removed 7 bases from V and 4 bases from J; junction bases left unmatched: 6. The CDR3 covers 13 residues. Here the CDR3 reads CASKGAAPYGYTF. As DNA, the CDR3 is TGCGCCAGCAAGGGGGCGGCCCCCTATGGCTACACCTTC.

This clone was recorded once. The rearrangement joins TRBV7-9 to TRBJ2-3; TRBD2 matches at 8 bases. This CDR3 contains 17 residues. V dropped 5 bases and J dropped 4; count of bases not matched to a gene: 14. Germline V gene lookup returns CDR1 SEHNR and CDR2 FQNEAQ (reference sequence). DNA for the CDR3: TGTGCCAGCAGCCAAATCCCGGGACTAGGGCACTCAGATACGCAGTATTTT. Its protein product is CASSQIPGLGHSDTQYF.

This clone was seen a few times. This chain links TRBV4-1 with TRBJ1-3, with a tentative D call TRBD1 (6 bases). The CDR3 sequence is 14 residues long. Germline CDR1 is MGHRA and CDR2 is YSYEKL. Trimming pared 2 bases from V and 4 bases from J, leaving 9 bases between. CDR3 sequence: CASSQTGLGNTIYF. The CDR3 region has the DNA TGCGCCAGCAGCCAAACAGGGCTAGGAAACACCATATATTTT.

This clone has more than one count but fewer than ten. The chain combines TRBV6-1 with TRBJ2-7, with TRBD2 matching 10 bases. The CDR3 spans 16 residues. CDR1 is MNHNS and CDR2 is SASEGT in the germline V gene. Trimming removed 0 bases from V and 0 bases from J; junction bases left unmatched: 2. The CDR3 sequence: CASSEARTSGSYEQYF. CDR3 coding DNA: TGTGCCAGCAGTGAAGCGCGGACTAGCGGCTCCTACGAGCAGTACTTC.

This clone was seen a few times. The chain joins TRBV12-5 to TRBJ2-3, with a weak D call TRBD2 (6 bases). Germline V gene sequence: CDR1 LGHNT, CDR2 FRNRAP. The CDR3 sequence is 17 residues long. V lost 5 bases and J 1 base, leaving 19 bases between the germline ends. Here the CDR3 DNA reads TGTGCTAGTGGTCCCAGGGTCCCGGGGGAACGCACAGATACGCAGTATTTT. It specifies CASGPRVPGERTDTQYF.

The chain recombines TRBV19 with TRBJ1-2, with D possibly matching TRBD1 (6 bases). This CDR3 comprises 16 residues. Per germline, CDR1 LNHDA and CDR2 SQIVND (reference sequence). V lost 7 bases to trimming and J lost 2 bases, with 20 bases between them. The DNA of the CDR3 is TGTGCCAGTATCCAGAACACCCTCGGACAGAACTATGGCTACACCTTC. Protein sequence: CASIQNTLGQNYGYTF.

The V call is TRBV6-5, the J call TRBJ2-1; D might be TRBD2 (5 bases). The CDR3 spans 14 residues. Trimming stripped 4 bases from V and 4 bases from J, with 11 bases between. Germline-derived CDR1 and CDR2 are MNHEY and SVGAGI. The CDR3 spells CASSSSGPYNEQFF. The DNA of the CDR3 is TGTGCCAGCAGTTCCAGCGGACCTTACAATGAGCAGTTCTTC.

The CDR3 bases are TGTGCCAGCAGTCTAGCGGGGGGGCCTGTTAATGAGCAGTTCTTC. Translating it yields CASSLAGGPVNEQFF. The V call is TRBV6-1, the J call TRBJ2-1; 12 bases are shared with TRBD2. After removal of 5 bases from V and 7 bases from J, the junction contained 6 bases not matched to a gene. The V gene's germline CDR1 is MNHNS and CDR2 SASEGT. The CDR3 is 15 residues long.